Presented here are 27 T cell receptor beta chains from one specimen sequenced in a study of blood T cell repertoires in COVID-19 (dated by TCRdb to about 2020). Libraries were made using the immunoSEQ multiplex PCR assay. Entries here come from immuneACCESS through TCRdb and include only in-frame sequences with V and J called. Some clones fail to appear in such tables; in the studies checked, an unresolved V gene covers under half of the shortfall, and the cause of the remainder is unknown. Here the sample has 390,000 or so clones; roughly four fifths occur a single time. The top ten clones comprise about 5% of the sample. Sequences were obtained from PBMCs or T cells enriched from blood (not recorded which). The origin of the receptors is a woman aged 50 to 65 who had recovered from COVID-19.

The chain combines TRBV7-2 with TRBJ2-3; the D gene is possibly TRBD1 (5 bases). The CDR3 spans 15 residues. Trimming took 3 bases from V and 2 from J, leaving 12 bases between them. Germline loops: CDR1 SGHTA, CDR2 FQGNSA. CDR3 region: CASSFAGHPTDTQYF. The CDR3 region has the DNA TGTGCCAGCAGCTTCGCAGGGCACCCCACAGATACGCAGTATTTT.

CDR3 coding DNA: TGCGCCAGCAGCCGAACGGGACAGGGCCGCGGGGGATCGGAGACCCAGTACTTC. Its translation: CASSRTGQGRGGSETQYF. The rearrangement uses TRBV5-1 and TRBJ2-5, with 9 bases fitting TRBD1. V trimming: 4 bases; J trimming: 5 bases; junction bases outside the gene matches: 18. This CDR3 is 18 amino acids long. CDR1 and CDR2 (germline): SGHRS, YFSETQ.

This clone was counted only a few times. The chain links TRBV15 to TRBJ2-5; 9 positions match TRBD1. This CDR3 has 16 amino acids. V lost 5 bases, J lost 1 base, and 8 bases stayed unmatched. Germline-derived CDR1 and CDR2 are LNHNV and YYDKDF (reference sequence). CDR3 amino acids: CATSGPGTGLQETQYF. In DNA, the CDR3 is TGTGCCACCAGCGGACCCGGGACAGGGCTCCAAGAGACCCAGTACTTC.

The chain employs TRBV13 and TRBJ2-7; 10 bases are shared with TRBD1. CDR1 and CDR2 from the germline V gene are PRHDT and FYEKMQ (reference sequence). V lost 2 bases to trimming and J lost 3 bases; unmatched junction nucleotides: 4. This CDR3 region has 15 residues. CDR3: CASSLRTGGNYEQYF. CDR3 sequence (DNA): TGTGCCAGCAGCTTAAGGACAGGGGGTAACTACGAGCAGTACTTC.

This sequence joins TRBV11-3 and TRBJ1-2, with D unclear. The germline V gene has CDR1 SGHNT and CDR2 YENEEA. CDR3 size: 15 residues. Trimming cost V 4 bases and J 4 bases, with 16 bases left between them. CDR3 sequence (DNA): TGTGCCAGCAGCTCGGACTCTTCGGGCGCCTATGGCTACACCTTC. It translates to CASSSDSSGAYGYTF.

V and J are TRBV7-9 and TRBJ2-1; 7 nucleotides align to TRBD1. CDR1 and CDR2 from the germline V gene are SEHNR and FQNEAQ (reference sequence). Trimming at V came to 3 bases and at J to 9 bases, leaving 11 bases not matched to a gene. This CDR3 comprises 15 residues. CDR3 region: CASSFIADRAGEQFF. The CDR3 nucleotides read TGTGCCAGCAGCTTCATCGCTGACAGGGCAGGTGAGCAGTTCTTC. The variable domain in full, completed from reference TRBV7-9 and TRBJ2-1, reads DTGVSQNPRHKITKRGQNVTFRCDPISEHNRLYWYRQTLGQGPEFLTYFQNEAQLEKSRLLSDRFSAERPKGSFSTLEIQRTEQGDSAMYLCASSFIADRAGEQFFGPGTRLTVL.

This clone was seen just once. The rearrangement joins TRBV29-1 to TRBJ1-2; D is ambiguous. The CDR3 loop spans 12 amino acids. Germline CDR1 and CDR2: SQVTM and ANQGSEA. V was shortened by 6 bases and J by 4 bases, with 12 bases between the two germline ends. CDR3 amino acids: CSVTTSRYGYTF. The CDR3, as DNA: TGCAGCGTGACGACATCCCGCTATGGCTACACCTTC.

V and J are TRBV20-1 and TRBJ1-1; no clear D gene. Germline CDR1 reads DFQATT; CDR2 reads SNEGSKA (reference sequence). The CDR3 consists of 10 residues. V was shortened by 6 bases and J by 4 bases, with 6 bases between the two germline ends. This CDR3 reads CSALSTEAFF. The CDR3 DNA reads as TGCAGTGCCCTCAGCACTGAAGCTTTCTTT.

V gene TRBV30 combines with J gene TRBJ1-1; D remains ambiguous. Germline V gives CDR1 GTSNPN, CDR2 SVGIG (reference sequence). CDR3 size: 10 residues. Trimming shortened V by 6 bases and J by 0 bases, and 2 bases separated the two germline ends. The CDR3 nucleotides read TGTGCCTGTATGAACACTGAAGCTTTCTTT. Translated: CACMNTEAFF. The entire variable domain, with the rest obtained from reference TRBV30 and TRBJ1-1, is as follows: SQTIHQWPATLVQPVGSPLSLECTVEGTSNPNLYWYRQAAGRGLQLLFYSVGIGQISSEVPQNLSASRPQDRQFILSSKKLLLSDSGFYLCACMNTEAFFGQGTRLTVV.

The CDR3 protein is CASSLRVRGTVPKYEQYF. The CDR3 nucleotides are TGTGCCAGCAGTTTAAGAGTACGGGGGACAGTTCCAAAATACGAGCAGTACTTC. V is TRBV28 and J is TRBJ2-7, with a tentative D call TRBD1 (7 bases). Trimming shortened V by 2 bases and J by 4 bases, and 24 bases separated the two germline ends. Germline loops: CDR1 MDHEN, CDR2 SYDVKM. The CDR3 is made up of 18 amino acids.

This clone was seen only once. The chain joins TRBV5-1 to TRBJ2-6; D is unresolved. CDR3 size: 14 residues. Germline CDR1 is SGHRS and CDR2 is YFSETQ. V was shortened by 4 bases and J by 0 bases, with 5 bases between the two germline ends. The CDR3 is CASSAASGANVLTF. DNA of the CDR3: TGCGCCAGCAGCGCGGCCTCTGGGGCCAACGTCCTGACTTTC.

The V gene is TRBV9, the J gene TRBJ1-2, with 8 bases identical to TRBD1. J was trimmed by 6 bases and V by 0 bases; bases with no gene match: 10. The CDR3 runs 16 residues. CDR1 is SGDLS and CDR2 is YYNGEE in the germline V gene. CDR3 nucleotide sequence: TGTGCCAGCAGCGTAGGGCCCCAGGGGGCGCAAAATGGCTACACCTTC. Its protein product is CASSVGPQGAQNGYTF.

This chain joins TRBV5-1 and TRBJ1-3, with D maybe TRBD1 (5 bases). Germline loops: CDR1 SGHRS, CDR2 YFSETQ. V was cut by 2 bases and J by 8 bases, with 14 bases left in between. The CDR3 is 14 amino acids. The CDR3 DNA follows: TGCGCCAGCAGCTTAGGGTCCAGGGATGACACCATATATTTT. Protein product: CASSLGSRDDTIYF.

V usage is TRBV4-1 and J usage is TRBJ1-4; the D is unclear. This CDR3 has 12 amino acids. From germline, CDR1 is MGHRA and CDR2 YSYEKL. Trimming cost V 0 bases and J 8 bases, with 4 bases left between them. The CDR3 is CASSQDQEKLFF. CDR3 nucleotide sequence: TGCGCCAGCAGCCAAGATCAAGAAAAACTGTTTTTT.

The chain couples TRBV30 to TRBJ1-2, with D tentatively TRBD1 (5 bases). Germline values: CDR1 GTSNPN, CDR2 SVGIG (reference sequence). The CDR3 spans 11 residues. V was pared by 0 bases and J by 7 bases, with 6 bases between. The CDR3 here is CAWSVQAGYTF. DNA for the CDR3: TGTGCCTGGAGTGTACAGGCTGGCTACACCTTC.

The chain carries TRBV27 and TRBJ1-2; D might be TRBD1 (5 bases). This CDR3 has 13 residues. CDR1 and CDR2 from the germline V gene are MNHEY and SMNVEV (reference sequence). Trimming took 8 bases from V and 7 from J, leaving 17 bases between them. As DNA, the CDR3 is TGTGCCAGCTCCCCGTCGGGGGGGTTTGGCTACACCTTC. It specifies CASSPSGGFGYTF.

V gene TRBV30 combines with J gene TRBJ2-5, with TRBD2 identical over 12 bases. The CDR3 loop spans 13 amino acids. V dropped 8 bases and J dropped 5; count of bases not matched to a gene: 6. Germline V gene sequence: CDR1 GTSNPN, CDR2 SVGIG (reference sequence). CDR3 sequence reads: CAHQTSGGETQYF. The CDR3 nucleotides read TGTGCCCACCAAACTAGCGGGGGGGAGACCCAGTACTTC. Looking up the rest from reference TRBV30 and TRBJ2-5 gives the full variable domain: SQTIHQWPATLVQPVGSPLSLECTVEGTSNPNLYWYRQAAGRGLQLLFYSVGIGQISSEVPQNLSASRPQDRQFILSSKKLLLSDSGFYLCAHQTSGGETQYFGPGTRLLVL.

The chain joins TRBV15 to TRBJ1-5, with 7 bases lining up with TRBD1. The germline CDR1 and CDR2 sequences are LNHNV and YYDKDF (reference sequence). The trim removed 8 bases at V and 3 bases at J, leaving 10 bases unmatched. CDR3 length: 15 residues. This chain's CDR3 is CATAPYGTANQPQHF. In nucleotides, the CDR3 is TGTGCCACCGCACCTTATGGGACAGCCAATCAGCCCCAGCATTTT. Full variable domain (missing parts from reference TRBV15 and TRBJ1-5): DAMVIQNPRYQVTQFGKPVTLSCSQTLNHNVMYWYQQKSSQAPKLLFHYYDKDFNNEADTPDNFQSRRPNTSFCFLDIRSPGLGDTAMYLCATAPYGTANQPQHFGDGTRLSIL.

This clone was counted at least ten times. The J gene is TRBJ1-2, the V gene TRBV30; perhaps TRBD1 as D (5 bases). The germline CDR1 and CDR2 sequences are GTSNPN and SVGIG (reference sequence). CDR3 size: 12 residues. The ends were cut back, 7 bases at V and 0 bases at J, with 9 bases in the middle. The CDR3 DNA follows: TGTGCCTCGACAGAAACTAACTATGGCTACACCTTC. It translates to CASTETNYGYTF.

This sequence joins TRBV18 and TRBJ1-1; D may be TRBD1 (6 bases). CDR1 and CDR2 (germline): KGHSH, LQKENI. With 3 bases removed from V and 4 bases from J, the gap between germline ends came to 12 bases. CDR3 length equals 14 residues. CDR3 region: CASSPMDRSTEAFF. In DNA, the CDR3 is TGTGCCAGCTCACCCATGGACAGAAGCACTGAAGCTTTCTTT.

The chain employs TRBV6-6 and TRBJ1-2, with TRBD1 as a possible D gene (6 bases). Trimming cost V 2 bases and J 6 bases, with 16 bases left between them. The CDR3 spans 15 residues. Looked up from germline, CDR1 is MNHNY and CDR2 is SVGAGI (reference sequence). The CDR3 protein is CASSYLEDRADGYTF. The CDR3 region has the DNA TGTGCCAGCAGTTACCTGGAGGACAGAGCGGATGGCTACACCTTC.

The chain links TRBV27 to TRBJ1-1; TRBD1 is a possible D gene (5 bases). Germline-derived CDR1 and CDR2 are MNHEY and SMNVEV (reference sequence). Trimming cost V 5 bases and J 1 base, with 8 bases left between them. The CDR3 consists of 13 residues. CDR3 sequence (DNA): TGTGCCAGCAGTCCCGGGGGGAACACTGAAGCTTTCTTT. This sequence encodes CASSPGGNTEAFF.

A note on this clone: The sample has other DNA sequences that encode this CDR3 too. The CDR3 region is CASSTDSYEQYF. For the CDR3, the DNA is TGTGCCAGCTCAACAGACAGCTACGAGCAGTACTTC. V and J are TRBV18 and TRBJ2-7; D perhaps matches TRBD1 (5 bases). Germline loops: CDR1 KGHSH, CDR2 LQKENI. The ends were cut back, 5 bases at V and 3 bases at J, with 8 bases in the middle. The CDR3 runs to 12 residues.

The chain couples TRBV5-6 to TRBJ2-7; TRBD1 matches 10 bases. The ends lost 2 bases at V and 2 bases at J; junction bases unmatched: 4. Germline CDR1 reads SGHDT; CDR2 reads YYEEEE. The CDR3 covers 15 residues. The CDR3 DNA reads TGTGCCAGCAGCTTTACCGGGACAGGGGCCTACGAGCAGTACTTC. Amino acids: CASSFTGTGAYEQYF.

The CDR3 sequence is CASSHTPVPAHDGYTF. In DNA form, the CDR3 reads TGTGCCAGCAGTCATACCCCCGTGCCCGCACACGATGGCTACACCTTC. V and J are TRBV6-2 or TRBV6-3 and TRBJ1-2; no definite D call. The V and J ends lost 5 bases and 6 bases respectively, with 22 bases between them. CDR3 length equals 16 residues. Per the germline V gene, CDR1 is MNHEY and CDR2 is SVGEGT.

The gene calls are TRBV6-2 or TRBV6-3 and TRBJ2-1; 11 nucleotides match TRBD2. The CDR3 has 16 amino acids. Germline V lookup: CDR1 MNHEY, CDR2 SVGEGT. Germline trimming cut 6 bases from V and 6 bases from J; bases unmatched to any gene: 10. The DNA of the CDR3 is TGTGCCAGCAGCCGGACTAGCGGGTCCGGTCGCAATGAGCAGTTCTTC. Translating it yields CASSRTSGSGRNEQFF.

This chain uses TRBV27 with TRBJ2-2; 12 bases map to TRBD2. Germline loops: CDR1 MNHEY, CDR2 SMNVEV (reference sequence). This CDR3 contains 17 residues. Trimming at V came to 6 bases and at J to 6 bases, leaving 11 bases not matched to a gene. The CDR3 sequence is CASSRPGLAGWAGELFF. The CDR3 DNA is TGTGCCAGCAGCAGACCTGGACTAGCGGGGTGGGCCGGGGAGCTGTTTTTT.